The entry below describes one T cell receptor beta chain. Its antigen is still unknown. PCR amplification relied on 60 Vbeta primers (plus 13 Jbeta primers). Generated by immunoSEQ multiplex PCR, the TCRdb table keeps only in-frame clones and is missing some. The repertoire holds 150,000 or so clones, with 80% as singletons. Germline V gives CDR1 MDHEN, CDR2 SYDVKM. V lost 8 bases and J lost 0; bases outside the gene matches: 12. The CDR3 has 16 amino acids. This sample stems from a study of cytomegalovirus exposure and HLA in healthy donors. General study points: In a later analysis, more than 15,000 TCR beta sequences were associated with HLA alleles at 0.05 false discovery rate. Upon later analysis, TCR association rates were observed to vary by HLA locus, being highest for DRB1 and lowest for HLA-C. TCR beta chains numbering more than 150 were designated cytomegalovirus-associated.

The source is a man aged 25-45 years in good health and CMV-seropositive. Sequenced sample: PBMCs. J is TRBJ2-7 and V is TRBV28; 8 bases line up with TRBD2. CDR3 sequence (DNA): TGTGCCAGCCTCAGTTTTACAGCGGGGGACTCCTACGAGCAGTACTTC. This encodes CASLSFTAGDSYEQYF.